The sequence of this T cell receptor beta chain was determined in a study of cytomegalovirus exposure and HLA in healthy donors (dated by TCRdb to between 2016 and 2019). About the investigation overall: According to an earlier analysis of 550 to 700 of the donors, roughly 180 million T cells yielded 100 million or so unique TCR beta sequences and 250 to 350 Gb of sequence data. An early release that covered about 640 HLA-typed donors contained about 300 gigabases of sequencing data and around 85 million unique TCR sequences. Of the roughly 430 genotyped donors, approximately 82% fell in the genetic ancestry cluster associated with self-reported Caucasian donors. The study aimed to test whether signatures of past pathogen exposure could be identified by cataloging public T cell receptors. Using immunosequencing, the study profiled T cell repertoires from about 610 subjects and related those repertoires to cytomegalovirus serostatus. Besides the first cohort of approximately 670 subjects, a separate validation cohort made up of roughly 130 different subjects was used. The study combined high-throughput TCR immunosequencing, statistical association of individual TCRs with disease status, and machine learning to predict cytomegalovirus infection status. A later analysis re-examined previously published TCR beta repertoires from 500 to 700 donors and added high-resolution HLA genotyping to investigate patterns of TCR occurrence. The later analysis used no new phenotypic data to find candidate immune exposures, relying instead on TCR beta sequences and their occurrence across donors. To decide whether each TCR beta V gene segment behaved as functional or pseudogenic, an earlier analysis of some 600 of the donors relied on high-throughput TCR beta sequencing. Alongside the repertoire data, information on donor age, sex, ethnicity and CMV serostatus was compiled. A later genetic analysis used genome-wide SNP genotypes for about 65% of the 666 donors, treating that subset as a discovery cohort. Every repertoire in the discovery cohort had been generated on one and the same sequencing platform. Class I and class II HLA loci were covered by the typing at four-digit resolution. The number of donors typed differed by locus, with 629-630 for A, B, C, DRB1 and DQB1, over 500 for DQA1, over 600 for DPA1, and approximately 470 for DPB1. A handful of DR-DQ haplotypes were handled as single units for association and clustering because linkage in the cohort was strong. On average, 235,054 unique TCR beta nucleotide sequences were sequenced per donor among 300 to 500 genotyped donors of the cohort, with roughly 20% of those sequences being non-productive.

Here is what the overall study found, with its caveats: A further reported finding was that TCR beta sequences accurately predicted the HLA-A and HLA-B alleles for most subjects in the first cohort. In vitro tests confirmed that a few of the cytomegalovirus-associated TCR beta chains recognize cytomegalovirus antigens. Correlated functional status among segregating V segments might reflect linkage disequilibrium, but an unknown experimental factor could not be ruled out. In this cohort, only TCR beta chains were sequenced, and detectable features were limited by the absence of alpha or paired-chain data. A cluster of highly shared sequence variants was judged likely to be a technical artifact of the sequencing pipeline. A later genetic analysis associated a missense DCLRE1C variant with V-gene and J-gene trimming of TCR beta chains, and an independent cohort replicated the association. According to a later analysis, TCR association rates differed among HLA loci, with DRB1 alleles showing the most associated TCRs and HLA-C alleles showing the fewest. At a false discovery rate of 0.05, a later analysis linked 15,000 to 20,000 TCR beta sequences to specific HLA alleles. According to a later genetic analysis, donors in an Asian-associated ancestry cluster had fewer N-insertions in productive TCRs than the roughly 660-donor mean. Cytomegalovirus status was reported to be diagnosed by the classifier with high specificity and sensitivity in both the original and validation cohorts. The only immune exposure information available for the cohort was CMV serostatus. In an earlier analysis of around 600 of the donors, most TCR beta V segments were observed in productive rearrangements about 87% or about 30% of the time, broadly matching IMGT annotations. HLA typing was unavailable for some donors at each locus, so association tests used only the typed subset. In a later analysis, HLA-associated TCR beta chains showed more clonal expansion and lower generation probabilities than non-associated chains that were equally common. Roughly uniform sequencing depth across donors was assumed in presence/absence analyses, although this assumption may not hold. In a later analysis, most CMV-associated TCR beta chains were found to appear HLA-restricted, with HLA associations seemingly driven largely by CMV exposure. Across donors, most TCR sequences were observed very rarely, whereas some public TCRs were present in many individuals. A later analysis reported that several top co-occurrence clusters appeared linked to parvovirus B19, influenza, CMV and Epstein-Barr virus. It was suggested by the authors that the approach could potentially be generalized to other disease states and immunological phenotypes. When HLA alleles, especially DR and DQ, strongly co-occurred, TCR associations were difficult to assign to individual alleles. The study listed 150 to 200 TCR beta chains as associated with cytomegalovirus. The earlier analysis of nearly 600 of the donors excluded approximately 15 rarely observed V segments, including chromosome 9 orphons, because counts were too low.

In this sample, this clone turned up once. What antigen it recognizes has not been identified. There are no base qualities to consult, and no much larger clone falls within one base. Libraries were made using the immunoSEQ multiplex PCR assay. For the multiplex PCR, a mixture combining 60 forward primers for TCR Vbeta segments and 13 reverse primers for TCR Jbeta segments was used. The CDR3 region of rearranged TCR beta genes was amplified from genomic DNA by a multiplex PCR assay. The amplified TCR beta libraries were sequenced on the Illumina HiSeq System as 87-base-pair reads. Under the source paper's analysis protocol: Across the 600 to 700 repertoires, a later analysis counted tens of millions of unique TCR beta chains, some 11 million of which were shared by at least two donors. Raw reads were error-corrected and collapsed into unique sequences with a nearest-neighbor algorithm that merged closely related sequences to remove PCR and sequencing errors. Alignment of CDR3 sequences to IMGT reference sequences was used to assign V, D and J gene segments. For a sequence to be retained, a match of at least six nucleotides was required to both a V gene segment and a J gene segment. Rearrangements were called productive when the CDR3 lacked stop codons and stayed in frame with V and J; all others were non-productive. Following IMGT convention, CDR3 was defined as the stretch from the second conserved V-encoded cysteine up to the conserved J-encoded phenylalanine. In an earlier analysis of around 640 of the donors, sequences lacking an unambiguous match to a single V gene segment were excluded. In an earlier analysis of around 590 of the donors, a V segment was called functional when productive rearrangements were above 56.7%, and segregating when the standard deviation between donors exceeded 5%. A statistical classification framework was built for diagnosing cytomegalovirus status from the catalog of TCR beta chain sequences. V and J gene assignment, in a later analysis, came from comparing TCR nucleotide sequences with IMGT/GENE-DB human TR gene sequences. The TCRdist pipeline was used in a later analysis to assign CDR3 sequences and most-parsimonious VDJ recombination scenarios. In a later analysis, each TCR beta chain was defined by its CDR3 amino acid sequence together with its V-gene family, and reads without a unique V-gene family were excluded. In a later analysis, a few hundred highly shared, low-generation-probability nucleotide sequences were removed to address suspected cross-contamination and a sequencing artifact. In a later analysis, a clonal expansion index for each public chain was calculated from normalized within-repertoire ranks of inferred template counts. In a later analysis, generation probabilities were computed with a VDJ recombination model fitted to out-of-frame rearrangements, and the resulting probabilities were checked against IGoR. In a later analysis, hypergeometric tests were used to score TCR-TCR, TCR-HLA and TCR-CMV co-occurrence, with a repertoire-size bias correction applied to TCR pairs. A later analysis estimated false discovery rates by permuting HLA or CMV assignments 20 times. In a later analysis, co-occurring TCRs were grouped using DBSCAN, with TCRdist sequence similarity added in when clustering inside HLA-allele-positive subsets. For co-occurrence clustering, repertoires with fewer than 30,000 or more than 120,000 public chains were excluded, along with about five repertoires with anomalous nucleotide sharing. TCRdb's version of the immuneACCESS table is confined to in-frame rearrangements and falls short of the full clone set. An unresolved V gene accounts for under half of the shortfall where checked; the remainder is of unknown origin. That table gives V, J and clone size, and the DNA gave D and trimming. The sample includes about 120,000 clones, with around 10% observed a single time. Of the sample, 2.5% to 3.5% is held by the ten largest clones.

The cohort consisted of 666 healthy bone marrow donors. Cohort members were all nominally healthy when sampled, although unrecorded immune exposures were likely present. The donor was CMV seronegative and was included in the group of around 320 seronegative cohort members. A peripheral blood sample was collected from each donor, and TCR beta sequencing was performed on peripheral blood mononuclear cells. Genomic DNA was extracted from the blood cell samples with the Qiagen DNeasy Blood Extraction Kit. The material sequenced was PBMCs. The clonotype comes from a man between 25 and 39 years old in good health and CMV-seronegative.

The DNA sequence reads TGTGCCAGCAGCTTCAGGACTAGCGCGAGCTACGAGCAGTACTTC. Its protein product is CASSFRTSASYEQYF. The chain joins TRBV7-9 to TRBJ2-7; TRBD2 agrees with 9 junctional bases. V loses 3 bases at its end and J loses 3 bases; junction bases beyond the gene matches: 6. Taken from the germline V gene (reference sequence), the CDR1 and CDR2 loops are SEHNR and FQNEAQ. The CDR3 covers 15 residues, taking in both the cysteine and the phenylalanine. The CDR3 DNA has 45 bases and is translated from base 1.